The sequence of this T cell receptor beta chain was determined in a study of blood T cell repertoires in COVID-19. Study summary: PBMCs, B-cell-depleted T cells, or T cells provided the cDNA or gDNA that made up the material.

Sequenced by immunoSEQ multiplex PCR; TCRdb stores in-frame clones only, minus some. The table records 61,000 or so clones, 70% to 85% of them present only once. The CDR3 loop spans 14 amino acids. The sequence came from a woman in her 70s with acute or convalescent COVID-19. V is TRBV21-1 and J is TRBJ2-7; the table's D call TRBD1 went unverified against the DNA. TRBV21-1 is labeled a pseudogene. Sequences were obtained from peripheral blood. For the CDR3, the DNA is TGTGCCAGCTGCTATCGGACACCTACCTACGAGCAGTACTTC. Its protein is CASCYRTPTYEQYF.